One sample yielded the 31 T cell receptor beta chains listed below, sequenced in a study of response to subunit inactivated influenza vaccine. TCRdb recomputed calls from the RT-PCR reads with MiXCR, one row per CDR3 protein. The sample records about 530,000 distinct CDR3 sequences, about an eighth being singletons. The sequencing here drew on PBMCs from blood, taken roughly 46 days after vaccination. Source of these receptors: a man aged 45 to 65 who received an inactivated influenza vaccine.

This clonotype showed up many times. The chain couples TRBV7-2 to TRBJ1-2; 7 bases align to TRBD1. Germline values: CDR1 SGHTA, CDR2 FQGNSA. This CDR3 is built from 16 residues. V gave up 1 base and J gave up 3 bases; unmatched junction bases: 8. As DNA, the CDR3 is TGTGCCAGCAGCTTAGACCCCGCACAGGGGTACTATGGCTACACCTTC. This sequence encodes CASSLDPAQGYYGYTF.

The rearrangement links TRBV7-2 to TRBJ1-6; tentatively, D is TRBD1 (5 bases). The germline V gene encodes CDR1 SGHTA and CDR2 FQGNSA. V gave up 1 base and J gave up 10 bases, with 11 bases separating them. This CDR3 has 14 residues. In DNA form, the CDR3 reads TGTGCCAGCAGCTTAGGCAGGGCAGGATCACCCCTCCACTTT. Translation: CASSLGRAGSPLHF.

In DNA, the CDR3 is TGTGCTACAAAGTTGTCTGGGGGCAATGAGCAGTTCTTC. It translates to CATKLSGGNEQFF. The chain is built from TRBV2 and TRBJ2-1; D may be TRBD1 or TRBD2 (5 bases each). Germline V gene sequence: CDR1 SNHLY, CDR2 FYNNEI. CDR3 length equals 13 residues.

The gene calls are TRBV20-1 and TRBJ2-1; 9 bases agree with TRBD1. Germline CDR1 is DFQATT and CDR2 is SNEGSKA (reference sequence). The CDR3 runs 14 residues. V lost 3 bases to trimming and J lost 4 bases; unmatched junction nucleotides: 4. In DNA, the CDR3 is TGCAGTGCTAGTAGGGGACAGGGATACAATGAGCAGTTCTTC. Residues: CSASRGQGYNEQFF.

V usage is TRBV3-1 and J usage is TRBJ2-7; D is unresolved. Germline assignment: CDR1 LGHDT and CDR2 YNNKEL (reference sequence). V was trimmed by 0 bases and J by 3 bases, leaving 24 bases between them. The CDR3 consists of 19 residues. The CDR3 is CASSQDLQGRLPHLYEQYF. The CDR3 DNA sequence: TGTGCCAGCAGCCAAGATCTCCAAGGCAGGTTGCCCCACCTCTACGAGCAGTACTTC.

The V call is TRBV7-2, the J call TRBJ2-1; D may correspond to TRBD1 or TRBD2 (6 bases each). Trimming stripped 5 bases from V and 9 bases from J, with 17 bases between. CDR3 size: 14 residues. CDR1 is SGHTA, CDR2 FQGNSA, per germline. For the CDR3, the DNA is TGTGCCAGCAGCCCCCTTCGGGGGCCAAGTGAGCAGTTCTTC. Translation: CASSPLRGPSEQFF.

This clonotype turned up a few times. The chain joins TRBV20-1 to TRBJ2-3, with D perhaps matching TRBD2 (6 bases). Germline assignment: CDR1 DFQATT and CDR2 SNEGSKA (reference sequence). Trimming cost V 3 bases and J 0 bases, with 19 bases left between them. The CDR3 loop spans 17 amino acids. The CDR3 bases are TGCAGTGCTAGCCCCCTAGGTGCGGGACGGAGCACAGATACGCAGTATTTT. This encodes CSASPLGAGRSTDTQYF.

V usage is TRBV4-1 and J usage is TRBJ2-3; 9 nucleotides match TRBD1. The CDR3 totals 16 residues. V shed 2 bases and J 5 bases; nucleotides not matched to a gene: 8. Germline CDR1 is MGHRA and CDR2 is YSYEKL. The CDR3 nucleotides are TGCGCCAGCAGCCAAATTACAGGGGGCACGGTAGATACGCAGTATTTT. Amino acids: CASSQITGGTVDTQYF.

The V and J genes are TRBV10-3 and TRBJ1-5; tentatively, D is TRBD1 (5 bases). Trimming cost V 8 bases and J 4 bases, with 12 bases left between them. There are 13 residues in the CDR3. Germline V CDR1 and CDR2: ENHRY, SYGVKD. CDR3 nucleotide sequence: TGTGCCATCGGAGGGGCGAGAAATCAGCCCCAGCATTTT. Its protein product is CAIGGARNQPQHF.

The V and J genes are TRBV24-1 and TRBJ2-1, with D possibly TRBD2 on 7 matching bases. Between the trimmed V and J ends, which lost 1 base and 1 base, there was a span of 13 bases. The V gene's germline CDR1 is KGHDR and CDR2 SFDVKD. This CDR3 is built from 17 residues. DNA for the CDR3: TGTGCCACCAGTGATTTATCGAGGGGGGGATCCTACAATGAGCAGTTCTTC. Amino acids: CATSDLSRGGSYNEQFF.

Many counts were recorded for this clonotype. This chain joins TRBV7-9 and TRBJ1-4; D uncertain. This CDR3 comprises 15 residues. CDR1 and CDR2 (germline): SEHNR, FQNEAQ (reference sequence). The V end was cut by 5 bases, the J end by 2 bases, with 12 bases between. The CDR3 nucleotides read TGTGCCAGCAGCGAACCTTTAAGGACTAATGAAAAACTGTTTTTT. It specifies CASSEPLRTNEKLFF.

The chain is built from TRBV29-1 and TRBJ2-1; D unclear. The germline gives CDR1 SQVTM, CDR2 ANQGSEA. The V end lost 1 base, the J end lost 4 bases, and 14 bases lay between the germline ends. The CDR3 spans 15 residues. This CDR3 is CSVEVLAESYNEQFF. Written as DNA, the CDR3 is TGCAGCGTTGAAGTTCTCGCGGAATCTTACAATGAGCAGTTCTTC.

The table lists this clonotype with a few counts. The J gene is TRBJ1-1, the V gene TRBV20-1; D unresolved. CDR1 DFQATT and CDR2 SNEGSKA come from the germline V gene (reference sequence). With 2 bases removed from V and 0 bases from J, the gap between germline ends came to 7 bases. The CDR3 spans 13 residues. This chain's CDR3 is CSARTAVNTEAFF. CDR3 DNA: TGCAGTGCTAGAACTGCGGTGAACACTGAAGCTTTCTTT.

The chain is built from TRBV20-1 and TRBJ1-5, with a weak D call TRBD1 (5 bases). This CDR3 is 16 amino acids long. Trimming removed 3 bases from V and 4 bases from J, with 19 bases in between. Per the germline V gene, CDR1 is DFQATT and CDR2 is SNEGSKA (reference sequence). CDR3 sequence reads: CSASRLGDMSNQPQHF. CDR3 DNA sequence: TGCAGTGCTAGTCGTTTGGGGGATATGAGTAATCAGCCCCAGCATTTT.

This clonotype was seen a handful of times. This chain links TRBV20-1 with TRBJ2-1; 7 bases match TRBD2. Trimming removed 6 bases from V and 0 bases from J; junction bases left unmatched: 11. This CDR3 comprises 16 residues. CDR1 and CDR2 (germline): DFQATT, SNEGSKA (reference sequence). The CDR3 DNA follows: TGCAGTGCGCCACCGGGAGGCTTAATCTCCTACAATGAGCAGTTCTTC. It encodes CSAPPGGLISYNEQFF.

V usage is TRBV7-2 and J usage is TRBJ2-6, with D hard to call. This CDR3 comprises 15 residues. Trimming took off 10 bases at V and 0 bases at J, with 13 bases between the two ends. In germline, CDR1 is SGHTA, CDR2 FQGNSA. The CDR3 here is CATSPSVSGANVLTF. CDR3 nucleotides: TGTGCCACCTCCCCTTCTGTCTCTGGGGCCAACGTCCTGACTTTC.

This clonotype has just a few counts. V usage is TRBV7-9 and J usage is TRBJ2-5; TRBD2 agrees at 12 bases. The length of the CDR3 is 14 residues. The junction had 2 bases not matched to a gene; V was cut back by 5 bases and J by 4 bases. Germline-derived CDR1 and CDR2 are SEHNR and FQNEAQ (reference sequence). This CDR3 reads CASSTGLAGETQYF. The DNA of the CDR3 is TGTGCCAGCAGCACGGGACTAGCGGGAGAGACCCAGTACTTC.

The chain carries TRBV20-1 and TRBJ2-4, with 7 nucleotides matching TRBD2. The CDR3 contains 14 residues. The trim removed 4 bases at V and 6 bases at J, leaving 9 bases unmatched. Germline V gene lookup returns CDR1 DFQATT and CDR2 SNEGSKA (reference sequence). The CDR3 reads CSANEPGLPNIQYF. The DNA for the CDR3 is TGCAGTGCTAACGAACCGGGACTACCAAACATTCAGTACTTC.

The chain is built from TRBV20-1 and TRBJ2-5, with TRBD2 matching 12 bases. Looked up from germline, CDR1 is DFQATT and CDR2 is SNEGSKA (reference sequence). V shed 5 bases, J shed 0 bases, and the junction held 16 bases outside the gene matches. This CDR3 has 19 residues. The CDR3 DNA reads TGCAGTGCTCAAATCCCCGGACTAGCGGGGAATCCGTACCAAGAGACCCAGTACTTC. Amino acid sequence: CSAQIPGLAGNPYQETQYF.

The rearrangement links TRBV12-3 or TRBV12-4 to TRBJ1-2; the D gene is possibly TRBD1 (5 bases). V was shortened by 6 bases and J by 8 bases, with 22 bases between the two germline ends. CDR3 size: 15 residues. CDR3 region: CASSPISGGTLGYTF. CDR3 nucleotide sequence: TGTGCCAGCAGCCCCATCTCGGGGGGGACGTTGGGCTACACCTTC.

The chain is built from TRBV5-1 and TRBJ2-3; tentatively, D is TRBD1 (6 bases). V dropped 2 bases and J dropped 0 bases, with 13 bases sitting between them. Germline V gene lookup returns CDR1 SGHRS and CDR2 YFSETQ. CDR3 length equals 16 residues. Here the CDR3 DNA reads TGCGCCAGCAGCTTTGGATGGGGGCGAAGCACAGATACGCAGTATTTT. It yields the protein CASSFGWGRSTDTQYF.

This clonotype was observed a few times. Here the CDR3 reads CAKPGSVGDTQYF. Written as DNA, the CDR3 is TGTGCCAAACCCGGGAGTGTGGGCGATACGCAGTATTTT. This chain joins TRBV6-6 and TRBJ2-3; D possibly corresponds to TRBD2 (6 bases). The CDR3 contains 13 residues. The V end lost 10 bases, the J end lost 6 bases, and 17 bases lay between the germline ends. Germline CDR1 is MNHNY and CDR2 is SVGAGI (reference sequence).

The CDR3 region has the DNA TGTGCCACCAGCAGAGATCTTAGTCCGGGAAATTCACCCCTCCACTTT. As protein: CATSRDLSPGNSPLHF. The chain has TRBV15 and TRBJ1-6; unclear D gene. The V gene lost 0 bases and the J gene lost 7 bases, with 13 bases spanning the gap. The CDR3 is 16 amino acids. CDR1 is LNHNV, CDR2 YYDKDF, per germline (reference sequence).

This clonotype was seen more than once but under ten times. V usage is TRBV27 and J usage is TRBJ2-7; 9 bases align to TRBD1. Germline-derived CDR1 and CDR2 are MNHEY and SMNVEV (reference sequence). CDR3 length equals 9 residues. The CDR3 here is CASSGTGYV. The CDR3 nucleotides are TGTGCCAGCAGTGGGACAGGGTATGTC.

V and J are TRBV5-1 and TRBJ1-1; a possible D gene is TRBD1 (5 bases). Per germline, CDR1 SGHRS and CDR2 YFSETQ. The CDR3 length is 15 residues. V lost 4 bases, J lost 0 bases, and 13 bases lay in between. CDR3 in DNA: TGCGCCAGCAGCGGGGGGGGACGGGTGAACACTGAAGCTTTCTTT. Translation: CASSGGGRVNTEAFF. Full variable domain (remainder filled in from reference TRBV5-1 and TRBJ1-1): KAGVTQTPRYLIKTRGQQVTLSCSPISGHRSVSWYQQTPGQGLQFLFEYFSETQRNKGNFPGRFSGRQFSNSRSEMNVSTLELGDSALYLCASSGGGRVNTEAFFGQGTRLTVV.

This chain connects TRBV18 to TRBJ1-2; the match to TRBD1 covers 8 bases. CDR1 and CDR2 (germline): KGHSH, LQKENI. CDR3 size: 17 residues. V lost 3 bases and J lost 3; bases outside the gene matches: 12. The DNA of the CDR3 is TGTGCCAGCTCACCCCTAGCCGGGACAGGTACTGACTATGGCTACACCTTC. It is translated as CASSPLAGTGTDYGYTF.

This clonotype has just a few counts. The chain combines TRBV18 with TRBJ1-4, with D hard to call. The CDR3 runs 15 residues. Germline values: CDR1 KGHSH, CDR2 LQKENI. The V end lost 4 bases, the J end lost 7 bases, and 16 bases lay between the germline ends. The CDR3 protein is CASSRTQDRSEKLFF. CDR3 bases: TGTGCCAGCTCACGCACCCAGGATCGCTCTGAAAAACTGTTTTTT.

The table lists this clonotype with many counts. The chain links TRBV12-3 or TRBV12-4 to TRBJ2-2; D is perhaps TRBD1 or TRBD2 (5 bases each). The CDR3 has 16 residues. V was shortened by 5 bases and J by 1 base, with 14 bases between the two germline ends. The CDR3 spells CASSLRVGGNTGELFF. Here the CDR3 DNA reads TGTGCCAGCAGTCTCCGTGTTGGGGGGAACACCGGGGAGCTGTTTTTT.

Many counts were recorded for this clonotype. The gene calls are TRBV28 and TRBJ2-7, with 10 bases that match TRBD2. J lost 0 bases, V lost 5 bases, and 10 bases had no gene match. Germline lookup yields CDR1 MDHEN and CDR2 SYDVKM. This CDR3 is built from 17 residues. This CDR3 is CASSMSPWTSGSYEQYF. The CDR3 DNA reads as TGTGCCAGCAGTATGAGCCCCTGGACTAGCGGCTCCTACGAGCAGTACTTC.

In its sample, this clonotype was seen many times. CDR3 in DNA: TGTGCCATCAGTGAGTTGCAGGGCATAAACACTGAAGCTTTCTTT. It specifies CAISELQGINTEAFF. V and J are TRBV10-3 and TRBJ1-1; D might be TRBD1 (5 bases). Germline V gene sequence: CDR1 ENHRY, CDR2 SYGVKD. This CDR3 has 15 amino acids. Trimming left V 1 base short and J 2 bases short, with 11 bases between.

The genes are TRBV6-2 or TRBV6-3 and TRBJ1-1, with unresolved D. The CDR3 contains 16 residues. In germline, CDR1 is MNHEY, CDR2 SVGEGT. V lost 5 bases, J lost 1 base, and 17 bases lay in between. CDR3 loop: CASSKPSLHANTEAFF. CDR3 DNA: TGTGCCAGCAGTAAACCCTCCCTGCACGCGAACACTGAAGCTTTCTTT.